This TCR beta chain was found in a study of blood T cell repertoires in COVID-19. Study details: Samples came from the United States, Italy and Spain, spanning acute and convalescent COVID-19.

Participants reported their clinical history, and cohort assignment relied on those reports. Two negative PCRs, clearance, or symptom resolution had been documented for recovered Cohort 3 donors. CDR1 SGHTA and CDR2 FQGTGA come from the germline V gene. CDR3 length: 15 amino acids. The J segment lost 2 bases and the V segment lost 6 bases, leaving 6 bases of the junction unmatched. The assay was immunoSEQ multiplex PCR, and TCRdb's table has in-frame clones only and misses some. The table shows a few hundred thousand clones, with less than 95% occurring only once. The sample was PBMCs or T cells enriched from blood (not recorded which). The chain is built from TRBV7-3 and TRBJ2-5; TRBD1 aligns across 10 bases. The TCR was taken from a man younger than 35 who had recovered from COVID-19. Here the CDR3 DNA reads TGTGCCAGCAGGTTACCGGGACAGGGGCAAGAGACCCAGTACTTC. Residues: CASRLPGQGQETQYF.